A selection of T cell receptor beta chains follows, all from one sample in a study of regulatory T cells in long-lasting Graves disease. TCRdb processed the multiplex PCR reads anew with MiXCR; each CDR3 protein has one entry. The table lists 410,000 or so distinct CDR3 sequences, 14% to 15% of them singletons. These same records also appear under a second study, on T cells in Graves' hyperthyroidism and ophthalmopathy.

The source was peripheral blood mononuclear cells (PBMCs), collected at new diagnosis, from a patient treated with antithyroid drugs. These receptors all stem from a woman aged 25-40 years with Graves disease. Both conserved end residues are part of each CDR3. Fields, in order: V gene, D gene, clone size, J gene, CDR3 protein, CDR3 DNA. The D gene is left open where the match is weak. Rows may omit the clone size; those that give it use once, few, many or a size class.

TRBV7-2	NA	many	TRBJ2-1	CASSGWASYNEQFF	TGTGCCAGCAGCGGGTGGGCCTCCTACAATGAGCAGTTCTTC
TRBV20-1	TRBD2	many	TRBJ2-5	CSARLGEGSRRETQYF	TGCAGTGCTAGGTTGGGGGAGGGATCAAGGAGAGAGACCCAGTACTTC
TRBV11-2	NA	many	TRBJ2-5	CASSESVRTLETQYF	TGTGCCAGCAGCGAAAGCGTCAGGACTTTGGAGACCCAGTACTTC
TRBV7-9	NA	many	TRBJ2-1	CASSLEQAYNEQFF	TGTGCCAGCAGCTTAGAACAGGCCTACAATGAGCAGTTCTTC
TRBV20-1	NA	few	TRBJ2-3	CSGNSGGTQYF	TGCAGTGGAAATAGTGGTGGTACGCAGTATTTT
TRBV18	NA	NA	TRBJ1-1	CASSTTQREGRAFF	TGTGCCAGCTCAACCACCCAGCGTGAGGGGCGAGCTTTCTTT
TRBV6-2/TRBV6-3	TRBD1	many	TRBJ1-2	CASSYADRGDGYTF	TGTGCCAGCAGTTACGCCGACAGGGGTGACGGCTACACCTTC
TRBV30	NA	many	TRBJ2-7	CAWNRNYEQYF	TGTGCCTGGAATAGAAACTACGAGCAGTACTTC
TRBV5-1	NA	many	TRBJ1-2	CASGTGGSNYGYTF	TGCGCCAGCGGGACGGGGGGCTCCAACTATGGCTACACCTTC
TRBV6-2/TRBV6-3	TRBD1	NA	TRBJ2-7	CASSYSATGGPYEQYF	TGTGCCAGCAGTTACTCGGCGACAGGGGGACCCTACGAGCAGTACTTC
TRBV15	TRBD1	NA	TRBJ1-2	CATSREGTGYLGYTF	TGTGCCACCAGCAGAGAGGGGACAGGATACTTGGGCTACACCTTC
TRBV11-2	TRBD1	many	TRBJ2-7	CASSPGGDRDYEQYF	TGTGCCAGCAGCCCCGGAGGGGACAGGGACTACGAGCAGTACTTC
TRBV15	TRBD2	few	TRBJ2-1	CATSKTSGSSSEQFF	TGTGCCACCAGCAAGACTAGCGGGAGTTCATCTGAGCAGTTCTTC
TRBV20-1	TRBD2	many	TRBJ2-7	CSAPGTSSIEQYF	TGCAGTGCTCCCGGGACTAGTTCTATCGAGCAGTACTTC
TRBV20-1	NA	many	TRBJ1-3	CSARHRGNTIYF	TGCAGTGCCAGACATCGGGGAAACACCATATATTTT
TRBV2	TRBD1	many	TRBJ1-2	CASSRDREEGYTF	TGTGCCAGTTCCCGGGACAGGGAGGAAGGCTACACCTTC
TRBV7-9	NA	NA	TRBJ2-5	CASSPTSAGETQYF	TGTGCCAGCAGTCCCACTTCCGCCGGGGAGACCCAGTACTTC
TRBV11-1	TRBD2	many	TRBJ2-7	CASSLSTGTSPRGPREQYF	TGTGCCAGCAGCTTAAGCACAGGGACTAGCCCACGAGGGCCTCGCGAGCAGTACTTC
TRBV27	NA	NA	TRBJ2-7	CASTARGAGSYEQYF	TGTGCCAGCACCGCGCGTGGGGCCGGATCTTACGAGCAGTACTTC
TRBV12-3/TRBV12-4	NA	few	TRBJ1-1	CASSLGSGASEAFF	TGTGCCAGCAGTTTAGGGTCAGGGGCCTCTGAAGCTTTCTTT
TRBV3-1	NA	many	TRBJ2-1	CASSQRGSAGNEQFF	TGTGCCAGCAGCCAAAGGGGGTCAGCGGGCAATGAGCAGTTCTTC
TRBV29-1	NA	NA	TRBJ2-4	CSVVFRGIQYF	TGCAGCGTCGTTTTTCGGGGCATTCAGTACTTC
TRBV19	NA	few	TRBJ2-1	CASSIAAGSAHEQFF	TGTGCCAGTAGTATCGCGGCGGGAAGCGCCCATGAGCAGTTCTTC
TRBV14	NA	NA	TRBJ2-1	CASSPYLYNEQFF	TGTGCCAGCAGCCCTTACTTATACAATGAGCAGTTCTTC
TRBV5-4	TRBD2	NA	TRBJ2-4	CASSLAILAEVDIQYF	TGTGCCAGCAGCTTGGCCATCCTAGCGGAGGTAGACATTCAGTACTTC
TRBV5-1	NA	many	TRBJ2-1	CASIPSLNYNEQFF	TGCGCCAGCATACCCAGCCTCAACTACAATGAGCAGTTCTTC
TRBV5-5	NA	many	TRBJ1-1	CASTVQLRTDKAFF	TGTGCCAGCACCGTTCAATTAAGGACGGACAAAGCTTTCTTT
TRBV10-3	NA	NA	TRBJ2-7	CATQGTREQYF	TGTGCCACCCAAGGGACGCGGGAGCAGTACTTC
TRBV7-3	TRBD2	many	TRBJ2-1	CASSWASGYNEQFF	TGTGCCAGCAGCTGGGCTAGCGGATACAATGAGCAGTTCTTC
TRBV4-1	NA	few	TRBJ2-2	CASSQVTPPELFF	TGCGCCAGCAGCCAAGTGACCCCCCCGGAGCTGTTTTTT
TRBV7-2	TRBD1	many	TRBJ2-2	CASSLRSGGHTGELFF	TGTGCCAGCAGCTTAAGGTCAGGGGGCCACACCGGGGAGCTGTTTTTT
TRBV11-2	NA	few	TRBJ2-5	CASSLDVAAETQYF	TGTGCCAGCAGCTTAGACGTAGCCGCGGAGACCCAGTACTTC
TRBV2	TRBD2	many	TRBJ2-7	CASSEFPLAGEGQYF	TGTGCCAGCAGTGAGTTTCCGCTAGCGGGAGAGGGGCAGTACTTC
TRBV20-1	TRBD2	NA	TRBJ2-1	CSVASPRLAADEQFF	TGCAGTGTTGCTAGTCCCAGACTAGCCGCAGATGAGCAGTTCTTC
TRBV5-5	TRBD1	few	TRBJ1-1	CASSPGTGGVGTEAFF	TGTGCCAGCAGCCCCGGGACAGGGGGCGTAGGTACTGAAGCTTTCTTT
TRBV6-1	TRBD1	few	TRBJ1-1	CASSRMLTGVNTEAFF	TGTGCCAGCAGCCGAATGCTTACAGGGGTGAACACTGAAGCTTTCTTT
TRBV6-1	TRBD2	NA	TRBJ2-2	CASSRAGGRTGELFF	TGTGCCAGCAGCCGAGCGGGAGGGCGAACCGGGGAGCTGTTTTTT
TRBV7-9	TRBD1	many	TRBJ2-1	CASSSTGSIAGEQFF	TGTGCCAGCAGCTCGACAGGGTCGATAGCAGGGGAGCAGTTCTTC
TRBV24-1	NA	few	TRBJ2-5	CATSDSGQGQEAQYF	TGTGCCACCAGTGATTCAGGGCAGGGCCAAGAGGCCCAGTACTTC
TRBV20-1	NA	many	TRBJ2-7	CSAWRRGFGYEQYF	TGCAGTGCGTGGAGAAGGGGGTTCGGCTACGAGCAGTACTTC
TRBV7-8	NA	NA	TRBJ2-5	CASSLALTYQETQYF	TGTGCCAGCAGCTTAGCGCTGACGTACCAAGAGACCCAGTACTTC
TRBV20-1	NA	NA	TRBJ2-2	CSARGTGRGGELFF	TGCAGTGCTAGAGGGACAGGCCGGGGGGGGGAGCTGTTTTTT
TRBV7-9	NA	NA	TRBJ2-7	CASSQGQSTYEQYF	TGTGCCAGCAGCCAAGGACAGTCAACCTACGAGCAGTACTTC
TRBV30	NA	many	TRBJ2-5	CAWSDGTVQETQYF	TGTGCCTGGAGTGACGGGACTGTGCAAGAGACCCAGTACTTC
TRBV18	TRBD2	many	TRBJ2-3	CASSPVSGGDGTQYF	TGTGCCAGCTCACCTGTTTCGGGAGGAGATGGTACGCAGTATTTT
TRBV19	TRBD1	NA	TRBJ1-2	CASTTGQGNLYYGYTF	TGTGCCAGTACCACGGGACAGGGAAACCTCTACTATGGCTACACCTTC
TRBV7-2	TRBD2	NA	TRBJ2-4	CASSLSHIGRAVNIQYF	TGTGCCAGCAGCTTAAGTCATATAGGGAGGGCAGTGAACATTCAGTACTTC
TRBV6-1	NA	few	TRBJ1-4	CASGTVEKLFF	TGTGCCAGCGGTACGGTTGAAAAACTGTTTTTT
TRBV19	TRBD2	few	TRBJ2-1	CASSIGGTSEQFF	TGTGCCAGTAGTATAGGTGGGACTAGTGAGCAGTTCTTC
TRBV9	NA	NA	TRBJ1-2	CASSVDETYGYTF	TGTGCCAGCAGCGTAGATGAGACCTATGGCTACACCTTC
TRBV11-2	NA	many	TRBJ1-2	CASSLVSDRDYGYTF	TGTGCCAGCAGCTTAGTAAGCGACAGAGACTATGGCTACACCTTC
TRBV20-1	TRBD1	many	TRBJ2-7	CSALTRDRGVYEQYF	TGCAGTGCCCTGACCCGGGACAGGGGGGTCTACGAGCAGTACTTC
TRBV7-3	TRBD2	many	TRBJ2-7	CASSLTAASGPEQYF	TGTGCCAGCAGCTTAACGGCGGCTAGCGGACCTGAGCAGTACTTC
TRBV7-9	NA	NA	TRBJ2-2	CASSFDPGLLTTGELFF	TGTGCCAGCAGCTTCGATCCGGGACTCCTCACCACCGGGGAGCTGTTTTTT
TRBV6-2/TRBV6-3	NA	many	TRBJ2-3	CASMSWDTQYF	TGTGCCAGCATGAGTTGGGATACGCAGTATTTT
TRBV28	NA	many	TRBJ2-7	CASRSLGPAYEQYF	TGTGCCAGCAGATCCCTCGGCCCGGCGTACGAGCAGTACTTC